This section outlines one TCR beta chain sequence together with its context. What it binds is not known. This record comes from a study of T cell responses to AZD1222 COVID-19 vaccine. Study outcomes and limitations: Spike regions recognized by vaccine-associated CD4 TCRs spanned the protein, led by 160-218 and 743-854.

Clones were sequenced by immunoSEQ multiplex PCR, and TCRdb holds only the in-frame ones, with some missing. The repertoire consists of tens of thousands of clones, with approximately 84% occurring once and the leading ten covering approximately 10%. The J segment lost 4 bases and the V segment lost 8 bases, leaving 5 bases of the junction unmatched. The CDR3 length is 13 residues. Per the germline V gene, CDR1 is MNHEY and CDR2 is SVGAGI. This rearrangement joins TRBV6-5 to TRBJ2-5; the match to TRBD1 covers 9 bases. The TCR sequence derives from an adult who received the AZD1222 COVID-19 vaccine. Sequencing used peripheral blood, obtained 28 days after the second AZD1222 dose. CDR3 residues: CASSRQGVETQYF. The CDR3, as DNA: TGTGCCAGCTCCCGACAGGGGGTAGAGACCCAGTACTTC.